This T cell receptor beta chain was profiled in a study of CD8+ T cells in alopecia areata. Whole-study results and caveats: Elevated clonality characterized lesional scalp relative to normal scalp, particularly in alopecia totalis/universalis. Scalp sequencing captures resident alphabeta T cells of normal skin too.

Reverse transcription of extracted RNA yielded cDNA, which provided the sequencing template. Using immunoSEQ multiplex PCR, the repertoire was profiled, and TCRdb retains in-frame clones only, with some absent. This sample carries roughly 73,000 clones, roughly 30% of them seen once, and the ten largest clones take approximately 15%. Treatment meaning: oral pan-JAK inhibitor, 5-10 mg twice daily. This clone was detected a few times. The antigen is unknown. The specimen comprised CD8+ T cells sorted from blood, sampled at week 4, from a patient treated with tofacitinib. The TCR was taken from a human donor with alopecia areata.

The CDR3 sequence: CASSYLQSGFDGYTF. CDR3 in DNA: TGTGCCAGCAGTTACCTACAGAGTGGCTTTGACGGCTACACCTTC. J is TRBJ1-2 and V is TRBV6-5; D remains ambiguous. The V end lost 2 bases, the J end lost 8 bases, and 18 bases lay between the germline ends. This CDR3 is 15 amino acids long. Germline V gene lookup returns CDR1 MNHEY and CDR2 SVGAGI.